A single sample gave rise to the 2 T cell receptor beta chains below, sequenced in a study of T cell repertoires in cytomegalovirus infection (dated by TCRdb to the late 2010s). TCRdb lists the instrument as Illumina HiSeq 1500. TCRdb applied fastp at Q25 and MiXCR to the public reads, then kept only in-frame beta chains. One record per CDR3 amino acid sequence lists the most common genes and DNA. The sample yields roughly 990,000 distinct CDR3 sequences; 31% were counted once. Roughly 12% of the sample is held by the ten biggest clonotypes. The intended sense of this specimen's treatment or condition label: in vitro stimulation with specific CMV peptide epitopes to enrich CMV-specific T cells. Which antigens these TCRs recognize remains unknown. Here the sequenced sample was cultured CD8+ T cells from PBMCs, taken from culture after CMV antigen stimulation. The receptors originated from a human donor in good health (CMV status not recorded). Some clones in this sample may be carry-over from other donors' samples.

This clonotype was seen a handful of times. The gene calls are TRBV13 and TRBJ2-5, with D maybe TRBD2 (6 bases). The CDR3 runs 15 residues. Trimming took off 5 bases at V and 2 bases at J, with 15 bases between the two ends. Germline V gene lookup returns CDR1 PRHDT and CDR2 FYEKMQ (reference sequence). CDR3 loop: CASSPRGKLQETQYF. The CDR3 region has the DNA TGTGCCAGCAGCCCACGGGGGAAGCTGCAAGAGACCCAGTACTTC.

This clonotype was observed a few times. The genes are TRBV19 and TRBJ1-1; possibly TRBD1 for D (5 bases). The length of the CDR3 is 13 residues. Trimming removed 3 bases at V and 5 bases at J, with 10 bases between. Germline CDR1 LNHDA, CDR2 SQIVND (reference sequence). CDR3 in DNA: TGTGCCAGTAGTATGGGGGGATGGACTGAAGCTTTCTTT. Translation: CASSMGGWTEAFF.